Following are 14 T cell receptor beta chains from one sample sequenced in a study of blood T cell repertoires in COVID-19. Sequencing used immunoSEQ multiplex PCR; TCRdb keeps in-frame clones, though not all of them. The sample has about 280,000 clones; approximately 91% are singletons. The sequenced material came from peripheral blood. The receptors originated from a man aged 50 or older with acute or convalescent COVID-19.

V usage is TRBV5-1 and J usage is TRBJ2-5, with D perhaps matching TRBD1 (5 bases). CDR3 length: 15 residues. V lost 0 bases, J lost 3 bases, and 12 bases lay in between. The germline CDR1 and CDR2 sequences are SGHRS and YFSETQ. In nucleotides, the CDR3 is TGCGCCAGCAGCTTGGGTCAGGGCCGCGAAGAGACCCAGTACTTC. Protein sequence: CASSLGQGREETQYF.

The genes are TRBV7-9 and TRBJ1-1, with 7 bases lining up with TRBD1. Germline V gene sequence: CDR1 SEHNR, CDR2 FQNEAQ (reference sequence). This CDR3 contains 13 residues. Trimming took 3 bases from V and 7 from J; bases not matched to a gene: 5. CDR3 DNA sequence: TGTGCCAGCAGCTTCCAGGGGGACGGTGAAGCTTTCTTT. Amino acid sequence: CASSFQGDGEAFF.

The rearrangement links TRBV29-1 to TRBJ1-2, with TRBD1 matching 8 bases. With 7 bases clipped from V and 7 bases from J, the junction kept 5 bases outside the gene matches. Germline V gene sequence: CDR1 SQVTM, CDR2 ANQGSEA. This CDR3 is built from 11 residues. The DNA for the CDR3 is TGCAGCGGCGGACAGGGAGGTGGCTACACCTTC. This gives the protein CSGGQGGGYTF.

This chain connects TRBV19 to TRBJ1-5, with D possibly being TRBD1 (6 bases). V was clipped by 6 bases and J by 4 bases, with 16 bases between them. The CDR3 runs to 15 residues. Germline V gene data show CDR1 as LNHDA and CDR2 as SQIVND (reference sequence). The DNA for the CDR3 is TGTGCCAGTAGCGGGGGGGGCGGAACTAATCAGCCCCAGCATTTT. Its translation is CASSGGGGTNQPQHF.

The genes are TRBV6-5 and TRBJ1-3, with TRBD1 as a possible D gene (5 bases). CDR1 and CDR2 (germline): MNHEY, SVGAGI. Between the trimmed V and J ends, which lost 4 bases and 3 bases, there was a span of 10 bases. CDR3 length: 14 amino acids. The CDR3 loop is CASSSREGGNTIYF. The CDR3 DNA sequence: TGTGCCAGCAGTTCCAGGGAGGGTGGAAACACCATATATTTT.

This clone appeared once. The chain couples TRBV7-9 to TRBJ2-7, with D tentatively TRBD2 (6 bases). CDR3 length equals 16 residues. The germline CDR1 and CDR2 sequences are SEHNR and FQNEAQ (reference sequence). Between the trimmed V and J ends, which lost 4 bases and 1 base, there was a span of 17 bases. The CDR3 nucleotides read TGTGCCAGCAGCTCCGCGGCGGGGCATATTTCCTACGAGCAGTACTTC. Protein product: CASSSAAGHISYEQYF.

V is TRBV27 and J is TRBJ2-1, with no clear D. The V end lost 2 bases, the J end lost 8 bases, and 16 bases lay between the germline ends. Germline V lookup: CDR1 MNHEY, CDR2 SMNVEV (reference sequence). The CDR3 has 15 residues. CDR3 sequence: CASSLRRVREDEQFF. In DNA, the CDR3 is TGTGCCAGCAGTTTAAGACGGGTCCGTGAAGATGAGCAGTTCTTC.

This clone was seen only a few times. The chain has TRBV19 and TRBJ2-7; D may be TRBD2 (7 bases). Trimming took off 4 bases at V and 12 bases at J, with 19 bases between the two ends. CDR3 length: 13 amino acids. Germline CDR1 LNHDA, CDR2 SQIVND (reference sequence). CDR3 sequence (DNA): TGTGCCAGTAGTAACAGGGAGGGGCTCCCCCCGTACTTC. Translated, it gives CASSNREGLPPYF.

Remarks on this clone: Compared with germline, one end of the junction differs, possibly owing to a read error. The J gene is TRBJ1-1, the V gene TRBV29-1; TRBD1 might be the D (5 bases). CDR1 and CDR2 (germline): SQVTM, ANQGSEA. This CDR3 region has 11 residues. CDR3 amino acids: CSVKDGQGAFF. In DNA, the CDR3 is TGCAGCGTTAAAGACGGGCAGGGCGCTTTCTTT.

The J gene is TRBJ2-1, the V gene TRBV2, with a weak D call TRBD1 (5 bases). The CDR3 runs to 12 residues. Trimming stripped 8 bases from V and 4 bases from J, with 9 bases between. CDR1 SNHLY and CDR2 FYNNEI come from the germline V gene. Here the CDR3 reads CASWGSYNEQFF. DNA of the CDR3: TGTGCCAGCTGGGGCAGTTACAATGAGCAGTTCTTC.

V and J are TRBV7-2 and TRBJ2-1; TRBD1 matches at 9 bases. With V trimmed by 3 bases and J by 7 bases, 4 bases remained unmatched. The CDR3 runs 14 residues. In germline, CDR1 is SGHTA, CDR2 FQGNSA. CDR3 sequence reads: CASSFAGTGNEQFF. The CDR3, as DNA: TGTGCCAGCAGCTTCGCCGGGACAGGGAATGAGCAGTTCTTC.

With respect to this clone: The junction differs from germline at one of its ends, possibly a read error. The gene calls are TRBV30 and TRBJ1-1; D possibly corresponds to TRBD1 (5 bases). The CDR3 is made up of 13 amino acids. The germline V gene has CDR1 GTSNPN and CDR2 SVGIG (reference sequence). CDR3 residues: CALSVGGRLEAFF. CDR3 DNA: TGTGCCTTGAGTGTGGGGGGTAGGCTCGAAGCTTTCTTT.

The V gene is TRBV18, the J gene TRBJ2-3, with 9 bases aligning to TRBD2. The germline CDR1 and CDR2 sequences are KGHSH and LQKENI. The CDR3 length is 16 residues. V was clipped by 6 bases and J by 0 bases; unmatched bases: 7. The CDR3 bases are TGTGCCAGCTCGCAACGCGGGGGGGCGAGCACAGATACGCAGTATTTT. It is translated as CASSQRGGASTDTQYF.

The rearrangement links TRBV5-1 to TRBJ2-5, with a possible D match to TRBD2 (6 bases). The germline CDR1 and CDR2 sequences are SGHRS and YFSETQ. V was trimmed by 4 bases and J by 3 bases, leaving 19 bases between them. This CDR3 has 16 amino acids. The CDR3 DNA sequence: TGCGCCAGCAGCCCAGGGAATTCCGGGGGAGAAGAGACCCAGTACTTC. Its protein is CASSPGNSGGEETQYF. Supplemented by reference TRBV5-1 and TRBJ2-5, the full variable domain reads KAGVTQTPRYLIKTRGQQVTLSCSPISGHRSVSWYQQTPGQGLQFLFEYFSETQRNKGNFPGRFSGRQFSNSRSEMNVSTLELGDSALYLCASSPGNSGGEETQYFGPGTRLLVL.